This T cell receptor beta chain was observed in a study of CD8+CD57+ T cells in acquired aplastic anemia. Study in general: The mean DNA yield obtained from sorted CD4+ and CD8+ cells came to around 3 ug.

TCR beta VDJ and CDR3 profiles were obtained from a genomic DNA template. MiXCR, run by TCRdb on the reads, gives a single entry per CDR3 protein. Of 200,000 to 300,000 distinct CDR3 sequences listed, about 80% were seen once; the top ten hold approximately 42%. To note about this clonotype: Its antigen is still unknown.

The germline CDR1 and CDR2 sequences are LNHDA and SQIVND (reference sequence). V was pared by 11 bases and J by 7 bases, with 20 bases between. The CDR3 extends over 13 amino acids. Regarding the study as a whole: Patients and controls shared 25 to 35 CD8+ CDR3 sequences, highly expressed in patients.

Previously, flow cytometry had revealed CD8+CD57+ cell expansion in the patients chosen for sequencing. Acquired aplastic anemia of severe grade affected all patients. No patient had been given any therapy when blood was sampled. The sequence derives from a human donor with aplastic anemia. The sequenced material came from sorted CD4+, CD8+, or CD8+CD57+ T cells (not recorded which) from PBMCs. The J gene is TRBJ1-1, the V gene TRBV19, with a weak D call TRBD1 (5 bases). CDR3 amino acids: CAAREEGRVEAFF. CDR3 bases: TGTGCCGCCCGGGAGGAGGGACGTGTTGAAGCTTTCTTT.